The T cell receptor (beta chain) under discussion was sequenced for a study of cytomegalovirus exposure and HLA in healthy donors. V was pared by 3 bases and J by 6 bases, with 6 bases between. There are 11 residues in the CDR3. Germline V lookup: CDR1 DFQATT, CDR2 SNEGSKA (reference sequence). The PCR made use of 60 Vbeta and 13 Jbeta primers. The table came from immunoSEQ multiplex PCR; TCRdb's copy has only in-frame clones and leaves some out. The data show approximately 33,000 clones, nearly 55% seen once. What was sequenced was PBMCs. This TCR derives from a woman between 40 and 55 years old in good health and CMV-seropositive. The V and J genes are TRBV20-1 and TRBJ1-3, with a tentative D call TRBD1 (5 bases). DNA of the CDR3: TGCAGTGCTAGCAGGGAAAACACCATATATTTT. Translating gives CSASRENTIYF.